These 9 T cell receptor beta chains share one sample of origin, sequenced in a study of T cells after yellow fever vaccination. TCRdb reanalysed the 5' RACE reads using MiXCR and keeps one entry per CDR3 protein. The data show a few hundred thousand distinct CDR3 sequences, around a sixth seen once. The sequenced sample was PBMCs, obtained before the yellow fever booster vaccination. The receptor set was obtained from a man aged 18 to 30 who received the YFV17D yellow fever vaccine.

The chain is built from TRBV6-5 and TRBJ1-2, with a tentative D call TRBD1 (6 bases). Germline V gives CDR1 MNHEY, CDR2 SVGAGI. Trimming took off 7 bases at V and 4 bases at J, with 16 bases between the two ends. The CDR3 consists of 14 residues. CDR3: CASTNPGGGYGYTF. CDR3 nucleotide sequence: TGTGCCAGCACCAACCCCGGAGGGGGCTATGGCTACACCTTC.

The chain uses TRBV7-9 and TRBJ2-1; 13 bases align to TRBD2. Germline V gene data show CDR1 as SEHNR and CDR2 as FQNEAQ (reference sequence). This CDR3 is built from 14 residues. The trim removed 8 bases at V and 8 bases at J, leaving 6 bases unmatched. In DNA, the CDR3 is TGTGCCAGCGAGGGACTAGCGGGGCAAGATGAGCAGTTCTTC. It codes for CASEGLAGQDEQFF.

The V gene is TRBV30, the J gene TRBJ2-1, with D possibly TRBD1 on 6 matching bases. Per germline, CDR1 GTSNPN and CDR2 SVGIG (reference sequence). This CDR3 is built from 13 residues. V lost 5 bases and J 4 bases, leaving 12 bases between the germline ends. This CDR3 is CAWQQGEYNEQFF. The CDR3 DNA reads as TGTGCCTGGCAACAGGGAGAATACAATGAGCAGTTCTTC.

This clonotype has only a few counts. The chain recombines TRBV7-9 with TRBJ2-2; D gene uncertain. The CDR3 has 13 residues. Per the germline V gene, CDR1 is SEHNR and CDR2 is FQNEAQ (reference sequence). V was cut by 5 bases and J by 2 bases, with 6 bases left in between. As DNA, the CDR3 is TGTGCCAGCAGCCCGCGTAACACCGGGGAGCTGTTTTTT. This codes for CASSPRNTGELFF.

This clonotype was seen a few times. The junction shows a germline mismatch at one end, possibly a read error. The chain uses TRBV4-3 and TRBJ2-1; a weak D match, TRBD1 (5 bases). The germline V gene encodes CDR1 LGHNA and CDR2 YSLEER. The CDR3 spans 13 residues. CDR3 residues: CVSSPTAYNEQFF. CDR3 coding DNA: TGCGTCAGCAGCCCGACAGCTTACAATGAGCAGTTCTTC.

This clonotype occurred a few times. The CDR3: CASSYYAGGGDTQYF. The CDR3 nucleotides read TGTGCCAGCAGTTACTATGCAGGGGGTGGAGATACGCAGTATTTT. This rearrangement joins TRBV6-5 to TRBJ2-3, with TRBD1 matching 7 bases. The germline V gene encodes CDR1 MNHEY and CDR2 SVGAGI. This CDR3 is 15 amino acids long. Trimming removed 1 base from V and 5 bases from J; junction bases left unmatched: 6.

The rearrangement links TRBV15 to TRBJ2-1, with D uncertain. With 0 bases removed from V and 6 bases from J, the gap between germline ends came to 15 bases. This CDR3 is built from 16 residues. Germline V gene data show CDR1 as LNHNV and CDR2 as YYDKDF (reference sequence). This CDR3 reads CATSRELLQLGNEQFF. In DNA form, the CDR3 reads TGTGCCACCAGCAGAGAACTGTTACAGCTCGGCAATGAGCAGTTCTTC.

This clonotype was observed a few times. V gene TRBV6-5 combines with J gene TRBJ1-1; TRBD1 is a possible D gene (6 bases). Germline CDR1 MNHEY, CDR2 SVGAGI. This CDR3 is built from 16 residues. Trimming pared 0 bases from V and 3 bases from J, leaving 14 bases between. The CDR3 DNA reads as TGTGCCAGCAGTTACTCGCCGGGGGCGCGGCACACTGAAGCTTTCTTT. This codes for CASSYSPGARHTEAFF.

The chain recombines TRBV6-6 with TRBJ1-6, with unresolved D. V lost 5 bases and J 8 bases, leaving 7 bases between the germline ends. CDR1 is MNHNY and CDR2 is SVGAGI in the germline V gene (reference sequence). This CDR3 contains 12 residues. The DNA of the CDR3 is TGTGCCAGCAGTCCCTCCTATTCACCCCTCCACTTT. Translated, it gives CASSPSYSPLHF.